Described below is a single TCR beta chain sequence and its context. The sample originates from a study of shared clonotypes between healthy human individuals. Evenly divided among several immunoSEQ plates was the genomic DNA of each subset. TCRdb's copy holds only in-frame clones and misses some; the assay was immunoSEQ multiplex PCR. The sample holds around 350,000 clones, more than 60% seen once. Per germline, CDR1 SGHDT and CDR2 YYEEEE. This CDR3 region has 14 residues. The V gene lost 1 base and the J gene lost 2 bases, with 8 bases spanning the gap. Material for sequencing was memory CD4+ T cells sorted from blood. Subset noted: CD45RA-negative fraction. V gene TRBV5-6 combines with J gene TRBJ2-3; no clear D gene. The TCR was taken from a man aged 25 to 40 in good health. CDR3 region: CASSLLENTDTQYF. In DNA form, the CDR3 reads TGTGCCAGCAGCTTGTTAGAAAACACAGATACGCAGTATTTT.